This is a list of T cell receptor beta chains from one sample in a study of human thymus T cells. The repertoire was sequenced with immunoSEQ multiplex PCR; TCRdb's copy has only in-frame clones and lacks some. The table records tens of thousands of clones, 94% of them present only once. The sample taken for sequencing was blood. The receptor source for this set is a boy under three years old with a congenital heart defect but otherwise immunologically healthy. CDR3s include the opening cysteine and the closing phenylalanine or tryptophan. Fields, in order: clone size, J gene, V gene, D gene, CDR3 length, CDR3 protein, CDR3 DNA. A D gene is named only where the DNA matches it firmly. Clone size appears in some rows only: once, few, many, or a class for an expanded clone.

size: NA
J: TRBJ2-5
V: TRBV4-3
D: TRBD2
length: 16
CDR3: CASSQDRSGGKETQYF
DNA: TGCGCCAGCAGCCAAGATCGAAGCGGGGGAAAAGAGACCCAGTACTTC

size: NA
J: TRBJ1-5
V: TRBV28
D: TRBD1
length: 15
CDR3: CASSSRDRGNQPQHF
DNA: TGTGCCAGCAGTTCCCGGGACAGAGGCAATCAGCCCCAGCATTTT

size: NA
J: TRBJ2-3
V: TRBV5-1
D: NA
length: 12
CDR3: CASRSGTDTQYF
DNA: TGCGCCAGCAGATCCGGGACAGATACGCAGTATTTT

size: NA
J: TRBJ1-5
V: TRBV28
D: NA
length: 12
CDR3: CASTDSNQPQHF
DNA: TGTGCCAGCACAGACAGCAATCAGCCCCAGCATTTT

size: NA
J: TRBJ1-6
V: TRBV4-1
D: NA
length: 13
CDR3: CASSQERDSPLHF
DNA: TGCGCCAGCAGCCAGGAAAGGGATTCACCCCTCCACTTT

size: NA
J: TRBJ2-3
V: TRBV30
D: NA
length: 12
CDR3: CAWNIGSDTQYF
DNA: TGTGCCTGGAATATAGGATCAGATACGCAGTATTTT

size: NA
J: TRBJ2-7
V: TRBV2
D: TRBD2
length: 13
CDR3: CASSGTSGGEQYF
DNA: TGTGCCAGCAGTGGGACTAGCGGGGGTGAGCAGTACTTC

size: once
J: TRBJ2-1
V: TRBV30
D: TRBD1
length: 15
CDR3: CASTSGTGNYNEQFF
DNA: TGTGCCTCTACTTCCGGGACAGGGAACTACAATGAGCAGTTCTTC

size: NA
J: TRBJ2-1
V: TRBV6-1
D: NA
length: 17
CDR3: CASSERLSGLAYNEQFF
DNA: TGTGCCAGCAGTGAAAGATTATCCGGGCTAGCCTACAATGAGCAGTTCTTC

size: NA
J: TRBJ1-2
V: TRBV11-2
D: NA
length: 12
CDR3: CASSPDNYGYTF
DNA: TGTGCCAGCAGCCCAGACAACTATGGCTACACCTTC

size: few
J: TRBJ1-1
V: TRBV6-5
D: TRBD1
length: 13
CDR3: CASSYPGQGKAFF
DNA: TGTGCCAGCAGTTACCCGGGACAGGGGAAAGCTTTCTTT

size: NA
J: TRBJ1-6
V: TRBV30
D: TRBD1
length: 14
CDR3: CAWSVTGANSPLHF
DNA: TGTGCCTGGAGTGTCACAGGGGCGAATTCACCCCTCCACTTT

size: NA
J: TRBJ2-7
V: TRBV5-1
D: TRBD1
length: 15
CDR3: CASSLAPAGGYEQYF
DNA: TGCGCCAGCAGCTTGGCCCCCGCAGGGGGCTACGAGCAGTACTTC

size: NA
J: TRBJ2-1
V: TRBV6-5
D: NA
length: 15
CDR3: CASEVTRGDYNEQFF
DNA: TGTGCCAGCGAAGTTACGAGGGGGGATTACAATGAGCAGTTCTTC

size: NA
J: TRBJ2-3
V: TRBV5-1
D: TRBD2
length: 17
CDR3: CASSLGLAGGRADTQYF
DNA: TGCGCCAGCAGCCTCGGACTAGCGGGGGGGCGGGCAGATACGCAGTATTTT

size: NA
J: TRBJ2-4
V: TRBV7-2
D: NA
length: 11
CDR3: CASSFKNIQYF
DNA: TGTGCCAGCAGCTTCAAAAACATTCAGTACTTC

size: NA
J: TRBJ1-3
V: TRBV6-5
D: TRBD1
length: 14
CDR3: CASSLRQGGNTIYF
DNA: TGTGCCAGCAGTTTACGACAGGGTGGAAACACCATATATTTT

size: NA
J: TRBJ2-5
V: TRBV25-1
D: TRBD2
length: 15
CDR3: CASSEQRGNQETQYF
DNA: TGTGCCAGCAGTGAACAGCGGGGGAACCAAGAGACCCAGTACTTC

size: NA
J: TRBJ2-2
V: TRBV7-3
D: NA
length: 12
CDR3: CASSLSGGELFF
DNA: TGTGCCAGCAGCTTAAGCGGGGGGGAGCTGTTTTTT

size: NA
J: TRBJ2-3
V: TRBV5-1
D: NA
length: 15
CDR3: CASSTPAGNADTQYF
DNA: TGCGCCAGCAGCACTCCTGCAGGGAATGCAGATACGCAGTATTTT

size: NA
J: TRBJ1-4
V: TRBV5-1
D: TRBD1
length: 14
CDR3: CASSGGTGRGKLFF
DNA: TGCGCCAGCAGCGGGGGGACAGGGAGGGGAAAACTGTTTTTT

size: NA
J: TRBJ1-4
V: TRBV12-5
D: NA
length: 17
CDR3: CASGLIGRGSSFEKLFF
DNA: TGTGCTAGTGGTTTGATCGGTAGGGGCAGCTCCTTTGAAAAACTGTTTTTT

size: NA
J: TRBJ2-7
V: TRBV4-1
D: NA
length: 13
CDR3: CASSQDRGYEQYF
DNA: TGCGCCAGCAGCCAAGATCGTGGGTACGAGCAGTACTTC

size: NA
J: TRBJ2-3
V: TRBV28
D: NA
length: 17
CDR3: CASSSLLGLVGTDTQYF
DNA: TGTGCCAGCAGTTCCCTATTGGGTTTAGTCGGCACAGATACGCAGTATTTT

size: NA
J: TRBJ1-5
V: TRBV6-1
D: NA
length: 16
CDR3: CASSEATGRGNQPQHF
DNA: TGTGCCAGCAGTGAAGCCACAGGGAGGGGAAATCAGCCCCAGCATTTT

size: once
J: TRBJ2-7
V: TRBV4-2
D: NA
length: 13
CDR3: CASRRLGAYEQYF
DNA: TGTGCCAGCAGGCGACTAGGCGCCTACGAGCAGTACTTC

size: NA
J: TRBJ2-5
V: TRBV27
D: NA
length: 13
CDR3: CASSLRSQETQYF
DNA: TGTGCCAGCAGTTTAAGGAGCCAAGAGACCCAGTACTTC

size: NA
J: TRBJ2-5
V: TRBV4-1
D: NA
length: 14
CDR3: CASSQDRSLETQYF
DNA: TGCGCCAGCAGCCAAGATCGTAGCTTAGAGACCCAGTACTTC

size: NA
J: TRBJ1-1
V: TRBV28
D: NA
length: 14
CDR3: CASSLRSISTEAFF
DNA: TGTGCCAGCAGTTTAAGGTCGATTTCCACTGAAGCTTTCTTT

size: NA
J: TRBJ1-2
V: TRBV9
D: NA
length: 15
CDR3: CASSPIQGPFYGYTF
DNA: TGTGCCAGCAGCCCGATACAGGGTCCTTTCTATGGCTACACCTTC

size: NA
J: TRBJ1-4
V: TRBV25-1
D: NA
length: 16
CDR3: CASSECEGTTNEKLFF
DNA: TGTGCCAGCAGTGAATGTGAGGGAACAACTAATGAAAAACTGTTTTTT

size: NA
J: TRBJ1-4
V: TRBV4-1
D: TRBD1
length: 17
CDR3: CASSQGFLTGANEKLFF
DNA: TGCGCCAGCAGCCAAGGATTTCTGACAGGGGCTAATGAAAAACTGTTTTTT

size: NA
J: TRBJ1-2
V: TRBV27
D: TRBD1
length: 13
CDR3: CASSFTGGYGYTF
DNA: TGTGCCAGCAGTTTTACAGGGGGCTATGGCTACACCTTC

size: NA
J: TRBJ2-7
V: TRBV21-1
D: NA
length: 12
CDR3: CASKDQAYEQYF
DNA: TGTGCCAGCAAAGACCAAGCCTACGAGCAGTACTTC

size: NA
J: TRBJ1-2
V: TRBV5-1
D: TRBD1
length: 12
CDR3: CASSWTGVGYTF
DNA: TGCGCCAGCAGCTGGACAGGGGTTGGCTACACCTTC

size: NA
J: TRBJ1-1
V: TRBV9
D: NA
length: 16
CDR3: CASSPAPGAAFTEAFF
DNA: TGTGCCAGCAGCCCAGCCCCGGGGGCCGCCTTCACTGAAGCTTTCTTT

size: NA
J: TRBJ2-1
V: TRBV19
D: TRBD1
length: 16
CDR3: CASSSRDRVAYNEQFF
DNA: TGTGCCAGTAGTTCCCGGGACAGGGTGGCCTACAATGAGCAGTTCTTC

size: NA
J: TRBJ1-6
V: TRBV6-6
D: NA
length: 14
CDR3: CASSYSQGFSPLHF
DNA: TGTGCCAGCAGTTACTCCCAGGGTTTTTCACCCCTCCACTTT

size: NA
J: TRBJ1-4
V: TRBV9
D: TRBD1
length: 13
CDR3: CASSGTGGEKLFF
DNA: TGTGCCAGCTCCGGGACAGGGGGCGAAAAACTGTTTTTT

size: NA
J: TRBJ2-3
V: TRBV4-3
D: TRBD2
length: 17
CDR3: CASSQDSWGGGTDTQYF
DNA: TGCGCCAGCAGCCAAGATTCTTGGGGGGGAGGGACAGATACGCAGTATTTT

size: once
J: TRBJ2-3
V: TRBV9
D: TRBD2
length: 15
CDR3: CASSATSGGTDTQYF
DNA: TGTGCCAGCAGCGCCACTAGCGGGGGCACAGATACGCAGTATTTT

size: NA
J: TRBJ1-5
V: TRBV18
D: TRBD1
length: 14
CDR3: CASSLTGERQPQHF
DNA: TGTGCCAGCTCACTGACAGGGGAGAGGCAGCCCCAGCATTTT

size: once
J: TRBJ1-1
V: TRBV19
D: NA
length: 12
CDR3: CASSMGNTEAFF
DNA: TGTGCCAGTAGTATGGGGAACACTGAAGCTTTCTTT

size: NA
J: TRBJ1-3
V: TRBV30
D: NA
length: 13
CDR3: CAATSFSGNTIYF
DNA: TGTGCCGCCACCAGTTTCTCTGGAAACACCATATATTTT

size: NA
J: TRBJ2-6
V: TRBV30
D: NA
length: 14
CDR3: CAWSGGPGANVLTF
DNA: TGTGCCTGGAGTGGGGGACCTGGGGCCAACGTCCTGACTTTC

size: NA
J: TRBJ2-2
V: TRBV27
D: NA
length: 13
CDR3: CASSSNWAGELFF
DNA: TGTGCCAGCAGTTCTAATTGGGCGGGGGAGCTGTTTTTT

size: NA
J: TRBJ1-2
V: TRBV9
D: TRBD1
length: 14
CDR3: CASSADRGGYGYTF
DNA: TGTGCCAGCAGCGCCGACAGGGGAGGCTATGGCTACACCTTC

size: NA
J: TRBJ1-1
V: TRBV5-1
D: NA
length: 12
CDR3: CASSSMNTEAFF
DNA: TGCGCCAGCAGCTCCATGAACACTGAAGCTTTCTTT

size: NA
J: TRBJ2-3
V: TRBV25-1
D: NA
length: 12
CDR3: CASSDPRDTQYF
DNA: TGTGCCAGCAGTGATCCCAGGGATACGCAGTATTTT

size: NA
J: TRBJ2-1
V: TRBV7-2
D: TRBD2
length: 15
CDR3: CASSLSLAGGNEQFF
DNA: TGTGCCAGCAGCTTAAGTCTAGCGGGGGGCAATGAGCAGTTCTTC

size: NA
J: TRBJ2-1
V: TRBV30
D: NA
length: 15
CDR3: CAWSLAGAYYNEQFF
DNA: TGTGCCTGGAGTTTGGCAGGGGCCTACTACAATGAGCAGTTCTTC

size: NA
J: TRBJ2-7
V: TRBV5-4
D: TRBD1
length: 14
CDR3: CASSLGTGYYEQYF
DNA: TGTGCCAGCAGCTTGGGGACAGGGTATTACGAGCAGTACTTC

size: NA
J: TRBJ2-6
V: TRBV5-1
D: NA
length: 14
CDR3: CASSLGSGANVLTF
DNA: TGCGCCAGCAGCTTGGGCTCTGGGGCCAACGTCCTGACTTTC

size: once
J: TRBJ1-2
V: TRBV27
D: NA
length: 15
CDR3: CASSSPDKGVYGYTF
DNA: TGTGCCAGCAGTTCTCCCGACAAGGGCGTCTATGGCTACACCTTC

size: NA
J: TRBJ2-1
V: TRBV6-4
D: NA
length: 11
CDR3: CASSDGNEQFF
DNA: TGTGCCAGCAGTGACGGCAATGAGCAGTTCTTC